This T cell receptor beta chain was documented in a study of T cell responses to AZD1222 COVID-19 vaccine (dated by TCRdb to about 2021). Regarding the research as a whole: A total of about 230 trial participants underwent TCR sequencing, of whom 207 received two doses of AZD1222 and around 26 received two doses of the MenACWY control vaccine. Trial participants were enrolled into age subgroups of 18-55, 56-69 and 70-plus years, which contained roughly 140, 27 and 60 TCR-sequenced participants, respectively. Points the paper makes about the study in general: Conclusions about previously exposed vaccinees were limited because only six or seven AZD1222 recipients were SARS-CoV-2 seropositive at baseline. The whole spike protein was spanned by vaccine-associated CD4 TCRs, and dominant responses were seen in regions 160-218 and 743-854. The 56-69-year group was small, and its depth increase did not reach significance, likely because of low power. Most participants were white British and females outnumbered males, and the authors suggested that clonal diversity may have been underestimated. Because no samples from the day 14 peak response were available, repertoires could be characterized only after the peak T cell response. After two AZD1222 doses, spike-specific TCR breadth and depth were significantly higher than at day 0 and than in MenACWY recipients. Nearly half of unique spike-specific TCRs reportedly recognized epitopes outside regions mutated in the B.1.351 and B.1.1.7 variants.

Worth noting for this clone: The antigen it recognizes is unknown. Per-nucleotide qualities are absent, and no much larger clonotype sits a single base away.

The time point label for this specimen denotes: baseline before first vaccination. What the treatment or condition label conveys for this sample: meningococcal conjugate vaccine given as trial control. Vaccinee samples came from UK trials COV001 and COV002, including a single-blind randomized controlled phase 2/3 trial of AZD1222 (ChAdOx1 nCoV-19) in healthy adults. Trial participant PBMC samples were collected at day 0 and day 28 after the second dose for TCRbeta chain sequencing. Trimming removed 8 bases from V and 4 bases from J; the gene matches leave 9 bases unexplained. CDR1 and CDR2, per the germline V gene, are WSHSY and SAAADI. There are 14 amino acids in the CDR3, from cysteine to phenylalanine inclusive. The kept DNA is CDR3 alone, 42 bases in frame from the first base. The CDR3 regions of human TCRbeta chains were analyzed by immunosequencing. In the paper's pipeline: TCRs in the repertoires were compared against a reference library of SARS-CoV-2-specific TCRs that had been generated with the MIRA antigen-specificity platform. Breadth meant the fraction of unique TCRs that were SARS-CoV-2-associated, whereas depth meant the fraction of total T cells that were SARS-CoV-2-associated. Using the MIRA data, each spike-specific TCR was assigned both to the spike region to which the TCR was reactive and to a CD4 or CD8 class. Log10-transformed breadth and depth values were compared by one-way ANOVA with Sidak's multiple comparisons tests. TCRdb obtained this table from immuneACCESS and retained in-frame rearrangements with V and J assigned. These tables miss some clones; where compared with another copy, unresolved V genes account for less than half of the shortfall, and the remainder is unexplained. V and J calls and clone size are those listed in that table; D and trimming were worked out from the DNA. The sample table records about 140,000 clones; approximately 93% of these occur just once. 0.75% to 1% of the sample lies in the top ten.

The rearranged segments are TRBV10-2 and TRBJ1-2, with 8 central nucleotides matching TRBD1. The material was peripheral blood, obtained on day 0 of MenACWY control vaccination. The origin of this receptor is an adult in good health. The CDR3 amino acid sequence is: CASGVDRGPYGYTF. DNA sequence: TGCGCCAGCGGTGTTGACAGGGGCCCCTATGGCTACACCTTC.